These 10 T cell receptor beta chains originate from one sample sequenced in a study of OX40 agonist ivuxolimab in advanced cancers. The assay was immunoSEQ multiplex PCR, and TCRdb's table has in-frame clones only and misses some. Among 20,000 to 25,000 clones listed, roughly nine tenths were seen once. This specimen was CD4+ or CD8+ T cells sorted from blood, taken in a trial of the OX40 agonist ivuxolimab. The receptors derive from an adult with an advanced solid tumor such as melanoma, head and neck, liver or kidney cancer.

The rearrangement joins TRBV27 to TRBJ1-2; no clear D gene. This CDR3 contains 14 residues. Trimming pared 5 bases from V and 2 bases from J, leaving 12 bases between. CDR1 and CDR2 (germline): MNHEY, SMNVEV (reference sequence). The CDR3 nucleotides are TGTGCCAGCAGTCCGAAAGGCCGGAACTATGGCTACACCTTC. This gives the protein CASSPKGRNYGYTF.

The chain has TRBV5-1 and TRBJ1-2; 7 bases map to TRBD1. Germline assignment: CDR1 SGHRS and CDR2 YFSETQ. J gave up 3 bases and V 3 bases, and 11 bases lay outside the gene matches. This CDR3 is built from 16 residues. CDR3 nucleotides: TGCGCCAGCAGCTCGACAGGGACGGTGAACGACTATGGCTACACCTTC. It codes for CASSSTGTVNDYGYTF.

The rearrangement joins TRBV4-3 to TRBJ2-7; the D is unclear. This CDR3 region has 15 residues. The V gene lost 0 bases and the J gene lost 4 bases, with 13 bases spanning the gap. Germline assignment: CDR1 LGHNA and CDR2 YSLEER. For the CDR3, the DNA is TGCGCCAGCAGCCAAGATGTGGGATCAGAATACGAGCAGTACTTC. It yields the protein CASSQDVGSEYEQYF.

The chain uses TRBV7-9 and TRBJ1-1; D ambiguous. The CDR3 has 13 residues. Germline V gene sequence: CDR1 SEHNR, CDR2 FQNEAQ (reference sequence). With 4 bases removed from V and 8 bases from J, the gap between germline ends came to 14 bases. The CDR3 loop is CASSWIVTEEAFF. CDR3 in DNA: TGTGCCAGCAGCTGGATCGTAACGGAGGAAGCTTTCTTT.

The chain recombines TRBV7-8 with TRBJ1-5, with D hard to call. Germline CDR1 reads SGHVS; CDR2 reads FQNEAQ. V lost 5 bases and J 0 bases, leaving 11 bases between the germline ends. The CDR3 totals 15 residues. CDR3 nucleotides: TGTGCCAGCAGCCCGCGGAGATATAGCAATCAGCCCCAGCATTTT. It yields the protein CASSPRRYSNQPQHF.

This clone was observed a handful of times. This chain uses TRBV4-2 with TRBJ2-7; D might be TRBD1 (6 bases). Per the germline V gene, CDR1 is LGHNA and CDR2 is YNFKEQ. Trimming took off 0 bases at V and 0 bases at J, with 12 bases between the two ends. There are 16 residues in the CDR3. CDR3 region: CASSQEGTTPSYEQYF. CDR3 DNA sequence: TGTGCCAGCAGCCAAGAAGGGACAACCCCCTCCTACGAGCAGTACTTC.

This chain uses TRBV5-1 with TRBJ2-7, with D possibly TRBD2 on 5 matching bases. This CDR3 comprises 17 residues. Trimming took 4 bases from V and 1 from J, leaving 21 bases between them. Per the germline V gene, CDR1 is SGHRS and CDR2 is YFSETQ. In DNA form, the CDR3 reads TGCGCCAGCAGCCCCCGGCCCTTCCGGGATAATTCCTACGAGCAGTACTTC. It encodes CASSPRPFRDNSYEQYF. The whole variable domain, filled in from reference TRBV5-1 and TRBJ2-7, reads KAGVTQTPRYLIKTRGQQVTLSCSPISGHRSVSWYQQTPGQGLQFLFEYFSETQRNKGNFPGRFSGRQFSNSRSEMNVSTLELGDSALYLCASSPRPFRDNSYEQYFGPGTRLTVT.

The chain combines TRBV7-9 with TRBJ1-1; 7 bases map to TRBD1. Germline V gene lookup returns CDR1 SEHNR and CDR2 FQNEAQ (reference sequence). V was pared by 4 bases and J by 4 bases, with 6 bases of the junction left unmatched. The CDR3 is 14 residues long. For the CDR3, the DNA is TGTGCCAGCAGCTCTTCGACAGGGAGCACTGAAGCTTTCTTT. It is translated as CASSSSTGSTEAFF.

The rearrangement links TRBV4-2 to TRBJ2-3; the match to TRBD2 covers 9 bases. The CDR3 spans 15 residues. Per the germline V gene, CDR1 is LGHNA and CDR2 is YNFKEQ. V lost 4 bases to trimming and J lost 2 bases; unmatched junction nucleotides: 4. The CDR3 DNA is TGTGCCAGCAGCCTAGCGGGGGCCTACACAGATACGCAGTATTTT. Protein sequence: CASSLAGAYTDTQYF.

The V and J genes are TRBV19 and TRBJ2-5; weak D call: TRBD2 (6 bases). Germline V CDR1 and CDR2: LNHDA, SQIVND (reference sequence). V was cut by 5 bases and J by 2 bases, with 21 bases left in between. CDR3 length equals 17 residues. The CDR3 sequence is CASSPRGPLAVQETQYF. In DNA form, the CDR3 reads TGTGCCAGTAGTCCTCGGGGACCACTAGCCGTACAAGAGACCCAGTACTTC.